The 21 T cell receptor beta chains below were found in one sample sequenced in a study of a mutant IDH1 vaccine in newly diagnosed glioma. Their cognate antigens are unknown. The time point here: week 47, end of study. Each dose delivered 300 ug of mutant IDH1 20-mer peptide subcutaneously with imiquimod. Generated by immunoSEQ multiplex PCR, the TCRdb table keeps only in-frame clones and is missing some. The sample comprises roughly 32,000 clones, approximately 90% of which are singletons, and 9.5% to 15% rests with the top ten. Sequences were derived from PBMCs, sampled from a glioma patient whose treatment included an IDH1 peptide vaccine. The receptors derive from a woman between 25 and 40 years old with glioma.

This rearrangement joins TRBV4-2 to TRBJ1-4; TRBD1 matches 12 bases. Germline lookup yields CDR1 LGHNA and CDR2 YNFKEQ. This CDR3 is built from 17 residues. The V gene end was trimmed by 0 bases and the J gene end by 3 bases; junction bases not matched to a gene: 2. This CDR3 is CASSQEGQGAPNEKLFF. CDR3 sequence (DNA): TGTGCCAGCAGCCAAGAGGGACAGGGGGCCCCTAATGAAAAACTGTTTTTT.

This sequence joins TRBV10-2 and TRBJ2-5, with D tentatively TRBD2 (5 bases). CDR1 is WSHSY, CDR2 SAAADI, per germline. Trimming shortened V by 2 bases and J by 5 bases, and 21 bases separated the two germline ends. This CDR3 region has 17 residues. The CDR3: CASSEVVPTSLGETQYF. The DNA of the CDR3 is TGCGCCAGCAGTGAGGTTGTCCCTACTAGTCTTGGGGAGACCCAGTACTTC.

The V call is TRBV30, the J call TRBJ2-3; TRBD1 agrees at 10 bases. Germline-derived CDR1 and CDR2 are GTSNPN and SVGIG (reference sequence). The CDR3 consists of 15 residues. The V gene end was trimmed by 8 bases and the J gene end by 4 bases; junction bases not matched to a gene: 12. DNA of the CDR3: TGTGCCCACGACAGGGGGCATGTAAATCCAGATACGCAGTATTTT. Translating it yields CAHDRGHVNPDTQYF.

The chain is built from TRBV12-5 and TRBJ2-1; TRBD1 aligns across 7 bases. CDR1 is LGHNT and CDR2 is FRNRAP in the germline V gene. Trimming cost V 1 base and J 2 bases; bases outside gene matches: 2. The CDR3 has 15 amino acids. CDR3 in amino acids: CASGLGDRTYNEQFF. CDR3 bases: TGTGCTAGTGGTTTGGGGGACAGAACCTACAATGAGCAGTTCTTC.

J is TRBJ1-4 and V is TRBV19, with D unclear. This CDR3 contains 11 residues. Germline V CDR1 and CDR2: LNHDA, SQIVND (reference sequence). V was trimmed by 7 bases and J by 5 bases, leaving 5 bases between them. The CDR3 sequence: CASKQNEKLFF. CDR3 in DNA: TGTGCCAGTAAACAGAATGAAAAACTGTTTTTT.

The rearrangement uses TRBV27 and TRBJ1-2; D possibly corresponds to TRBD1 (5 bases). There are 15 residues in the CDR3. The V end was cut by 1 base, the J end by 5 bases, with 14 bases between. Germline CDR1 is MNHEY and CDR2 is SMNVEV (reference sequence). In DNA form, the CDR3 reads TGTGCCAGCAGTTTATTTGCAGGGCAGCCTTATGGCTACACCTTC. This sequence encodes CASSLFAGQPYGYTF.

CDR3 DNA: TGTGCCAGCAGCCGGGACAGGGTTGAAGCTTTCTTT. It specifies CASSRDRVEAFF. The V gene is TRBV6-6, the J gene TRBJ1-1; 9 bases map to TRBD1. From germline, CDR1 is MNHNY and CDR2 SVGAGI (reference sequence). This CDR3 is 12 amino acids long. V was pared by 6 bases and J by 7 bases, with 3 bases of the junction left unmatched.

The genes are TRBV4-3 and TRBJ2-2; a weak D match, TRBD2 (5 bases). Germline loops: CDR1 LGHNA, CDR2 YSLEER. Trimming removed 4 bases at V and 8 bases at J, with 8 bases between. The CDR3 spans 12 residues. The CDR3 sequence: CASSPQRGELFF. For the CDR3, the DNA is TGCGCCAGCAGCCCCCAGCGGGGGGAGCTGTTTTTT.

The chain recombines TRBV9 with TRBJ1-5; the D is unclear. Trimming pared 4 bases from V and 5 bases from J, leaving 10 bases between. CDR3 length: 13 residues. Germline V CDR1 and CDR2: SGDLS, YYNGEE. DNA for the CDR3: TGTGCCAGCAGCCGGGATTCCGATCAGCCCCAGCATTTT. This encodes CASSRDSDQPQHF.

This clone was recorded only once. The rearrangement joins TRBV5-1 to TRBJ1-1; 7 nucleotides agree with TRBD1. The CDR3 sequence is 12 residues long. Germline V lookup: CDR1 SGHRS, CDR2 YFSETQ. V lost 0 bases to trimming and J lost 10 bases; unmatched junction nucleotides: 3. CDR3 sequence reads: CASSLEGAGAFF. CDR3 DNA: TGCGCCAGCAGCTTGGAGGGGGCCGGAGCTTTCTTT.

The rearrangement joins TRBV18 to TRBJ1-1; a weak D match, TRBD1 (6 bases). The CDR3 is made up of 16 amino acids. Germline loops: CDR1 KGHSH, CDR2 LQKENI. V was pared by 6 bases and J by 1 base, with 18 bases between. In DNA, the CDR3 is TGTGCCAGCTCTACCTTAGGGGGATTGGGGAACACTGAAGCTTTCTTT. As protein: CASSTLGGLGNTEAFF.

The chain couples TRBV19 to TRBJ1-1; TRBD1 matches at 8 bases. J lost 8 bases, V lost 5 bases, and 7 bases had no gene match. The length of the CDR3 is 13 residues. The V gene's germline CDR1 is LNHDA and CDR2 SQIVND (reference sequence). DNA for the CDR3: TGTGCCAGTAGTTGGGGGACAGGCCTCGAAGCTTTCTTT. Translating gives CASSWGTGLEAFF.

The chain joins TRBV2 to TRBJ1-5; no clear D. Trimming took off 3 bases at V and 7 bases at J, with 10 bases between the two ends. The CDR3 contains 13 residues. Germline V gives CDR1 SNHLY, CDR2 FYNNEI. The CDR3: CASSEKGVQPQHF. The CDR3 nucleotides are TGTGCCAGCAGTGAGAAAGGTGTCCAGCCCCAGCATTTT.

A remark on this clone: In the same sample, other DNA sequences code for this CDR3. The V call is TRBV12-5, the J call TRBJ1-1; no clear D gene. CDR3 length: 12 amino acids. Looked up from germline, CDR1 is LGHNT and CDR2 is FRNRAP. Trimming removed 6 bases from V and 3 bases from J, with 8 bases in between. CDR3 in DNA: TGTGCTAGTGGCCCTCGCGACACTGAAGCTTTCTTT. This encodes CASGPRDTEAFF.

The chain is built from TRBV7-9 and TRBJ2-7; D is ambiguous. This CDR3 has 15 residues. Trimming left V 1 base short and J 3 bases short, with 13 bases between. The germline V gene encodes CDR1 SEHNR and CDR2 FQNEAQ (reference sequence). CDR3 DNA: TGTGCCAGCAGCTTAGTAGGCCAGGTGGGCTACGAGCAGTACTTC. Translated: CASSLVGQVGYEQYF.

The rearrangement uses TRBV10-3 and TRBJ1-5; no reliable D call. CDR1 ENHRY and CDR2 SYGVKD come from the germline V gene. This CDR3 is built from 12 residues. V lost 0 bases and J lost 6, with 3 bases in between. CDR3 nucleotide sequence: TGTGCCATCAGTGAGTCGAGTCAGCCCCAGCATTTT. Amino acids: CAISESSQPQHF.

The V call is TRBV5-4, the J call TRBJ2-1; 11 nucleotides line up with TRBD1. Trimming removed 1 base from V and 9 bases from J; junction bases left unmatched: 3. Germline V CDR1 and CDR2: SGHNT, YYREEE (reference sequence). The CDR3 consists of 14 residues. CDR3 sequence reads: CASSLRTGGVEQFF. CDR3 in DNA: TGTGCCAGCAGCTTGAGGACAGGGGGCGTTGAGCAGTTCTTC.

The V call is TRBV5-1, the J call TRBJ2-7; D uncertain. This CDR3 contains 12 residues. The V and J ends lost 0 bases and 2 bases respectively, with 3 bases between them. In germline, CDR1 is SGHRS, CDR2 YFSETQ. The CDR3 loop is CASSLEPYEQYF. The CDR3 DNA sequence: TGCGCCAGCAGCTTGGAACCCTACGAGCAGTACTTC.

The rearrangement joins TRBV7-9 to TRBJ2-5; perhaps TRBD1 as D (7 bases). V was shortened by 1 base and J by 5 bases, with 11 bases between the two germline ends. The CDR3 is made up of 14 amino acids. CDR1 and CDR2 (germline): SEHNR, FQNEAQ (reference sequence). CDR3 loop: CASSLGSGGETQYF. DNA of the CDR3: TGTGCCAGCAGCTTAGGTTCAGGGGGGGAGACCCAGTACTTC.

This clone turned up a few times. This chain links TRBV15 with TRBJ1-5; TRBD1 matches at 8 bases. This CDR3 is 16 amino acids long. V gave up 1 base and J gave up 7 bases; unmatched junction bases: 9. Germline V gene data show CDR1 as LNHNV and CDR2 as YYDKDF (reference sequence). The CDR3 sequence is CATSRGKDRVKQPQHF. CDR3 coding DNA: TGTGCCACCAGCAGAGGCAAGGACAGGGTCAAGCAGCCCCAGCATTTT.

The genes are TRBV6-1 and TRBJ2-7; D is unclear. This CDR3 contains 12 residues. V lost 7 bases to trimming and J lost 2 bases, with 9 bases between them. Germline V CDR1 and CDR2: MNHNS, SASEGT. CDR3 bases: TGTGCCAGCACCTATTCGACCTACGAGCAGTACTTC. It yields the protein CASTYSTYEQYF.